Following are 5 T cell receptor beta chains from one sample sequenced in a study of control samples from healthy donors and cancer patients. Repertoires were generated with immunoSEQ multiplex PCR, while TCRdb's copy carries only in-frame clones and drops some. In the table there are 150,000 or so clones, roughly 94% of which are singletons. Sequenced material: blood. The source is a woman aged 40 to 50 in good health.

The chain uses TRBV25-1 and TRBJ1-5; no firm D call. The CDR3 is 14 residues long. The V gene lost 2 bases and the J gene lost 5 bases, with 10 bases spanning the gap. Germline V gene lookup returns CDR1 MGHDK and CDR2 SYGVNS. As DNA, the CDR3 is TGTGCCAGCAGTGAAACCGGGCTCCATCAGCCCCAGCATTTT. Amino acids: CASSETGLHQPQHF.

J is TRBJ1-1 and V is TRBV29-1, with 7 bases fitting TRBD1. The germline CDR1 and CDR2 sequences are SQVTM and ANQGSEA. The CDR3 spans 10 residues. V dropped 4 bases and J dropped 11; count of bases not matched to a gene: 4. CDR3 DNA sequence: TGCAGCGTTGGGGACAGATGGGCTTTCTTT. Protein sequence: CSVGDRWAFF.

V gene TRBV7-2 combines with J gene TRBJ1-4; D is unresolved. CDR3 length equals 15 residues. V gave up 4 bases and J gave up 8 bases, with 17 bases separating them. CDR1 and CDR2 from the germline V gene are SGHTA and FQGNSA. This chain's CDR3 is CASSSARITREKLFF. CDR3 in DNA: TGTGCCAGCAGCTCGGCAAGGATCACCAGGGAAAAACTGTTTTTT.

This sequence joins TRBV2 and TRBJ2-1, with 9 bases aligning to TRBD1. The CDR3 covers 15 residues. Germline V lookup: CDR1 SNHLY, CDR2 FYNNEI. J lost 1 base, V lost 7 bases, and 5 bases had no gene match. In nucleotides, the CDR3 is TGTGCCAGCATGGTCGGGACAGGGTCCTACAATGAGCAGTTCTTC. Protein product: CASMVGTGSYNEQFF. Combining the CDR3 with reference TRBV2 and TRBJ2-1 gives the whole variable domain EPEVTQTPSHQVTQMGQEVILRCVPISNHLYFYWYRQILGQKVEFLVSFYNNEISEKSEIFDDQFSVERPDGSNFTLKIRSTKLEDSAMYFCASMVGTGSYNEQFFGPGTRLTVL.

The V call is TRBV12-3 or TRBV12-4, the J call TRBJ2-2; D not certain. The CDR3 contains 12 residues. V lost 1 base, J lost 6 bases, and 3 bases lay in between. CDR3 residues: CASSLGAGELFF. The CDR3 DNA reads TGTGCCAGCAGTTTAGGCGCCGGGGAGCTGTTTTTT.